The source of this T cell receptor beta chain is a study of post-analysis software for immune sequencing data. Unique molecular identifiers were carried by the TCR beta cDNA libraries. Input amounts of 1 to 10 million T cells were used. These gave 500,000 or so cDNA molecules, so each molecule approximated one T cell. TCRdb independently ran MiXCR on the PCR reads; one entry per CDR3 protein. Among about half a million distinct CDR3 sequences listed, less than 45% were seen once. Trimming left V 2 bases short and J 6 bases short, with 11 bases between. The CDR3 sequence is 14 residues long. The germline CDR1 and CDR2 sequences are SEHNR and FQNEAQ (reference sequence). The study, taken as a whole, reports: When patients were compared with controls, 5 or 6 TRBV segments were more frequent, TRBV5-6, TRBV5-1 and TRBV20-1 among them.

Remarks on this clonotype: What it binds is unknown.

The chain employs TRBV7-9 and TRBJ1-5, with a weak D call TRBD1 (6 bases). The source material was blood. The source is a girl aged 5 to 17 with multiple sclerosis. CDR3 loop: CASSLRGPTQPQHF. CDR3 nucleotides: TGTGCCAGCAGCTTACGGGGGCCTACTCAGCCCCAGCATTTT.